Presented here are 29 T cell receptor beta chains from one specimen sequenced in a study of T-cell reconstitution after alpha-beta-depleted transplantation in children. The TCRbeta library incorporated unique molecular identifiers. TCRdb analysed the PCR reads with MiXCR anew, one entry per CDR3 protein. The repertoire holds under 450,000 distinct CDR3 sequences, with about an eighth as singletons. Sequencing used PBMCs, obtained from the stem cell graft. The source of these receptors is a human donor who donated a stem cell graft to a child with Fanconi anemia.

Of note for this clonotype: Mismatch with germline at one junction end may stem from a read error. The chain's CDR3 is CASSLDLGQAALF. The CDR3 nucleotides are TGTGCCAGCAGCCTGGACCTTGGACAGGCCGCGCTCTTC. The rearrangement joins TRBV7-9 to TRBJ1-2; 7 bases match TRBD1. There are 13 residues in the CDR3. Germline V gene data show CDR1 as SEHNR and CDR2 as FQNEAQ (reference sequence).

This clonotype appeared a few times. V and J are TRBV12-3 or TRBV12-4 and TRBJ1-6, with D perhaps matching TRBD1 (5 bases). CDR3 length: 14 amino acids. The V and J ends lost 6 bases and 6 bases respectively, with 12 bases between them. The CDR3 here is CASRRDAGNSPLHF. The CDR3, as DNA: TGTGCCAGCAGGCGGGACGCGGGTAATTCACCCCTCCACTTT.

The J gene is TRBJ2-7, the V gene TRBV7-9; a weak D match, TRBD2 (6 bases). Trimming took off 3 bases at V and 0 bases at J, with 6 bases between the two ends. CDR1 is SEHNR and CDR2 is FQNEAQ in the germline V gene (reference sequence). The CDR3 length is 13 residues. Here the CDR3 DNA reads TGTGCCAGCAGCTTCGGGGGCTCCTACGAGCAGTACGTC. This sequence encodes CASSFGGSYEQYV.

This clonotype was detected a few times. DNA of the CDR3: TGTGCCAGCAGTTTGTTCCGGGGCACTGAAGCTTTCTTT. It specifies CASSLFRGTEAFF. The chain couples TRBV27 to TRBJ1-1; D not resolved. The ends were cut back, 3 bases at V and 4 bases at J, with 9 bases in the middle. CDR3 length: 13 amino acids. CDR1 MNHEY and CDR2 SMNVEV come from the germline V gene (reference sequence).

This chain uses TRBV12-3 or TRBV12-4 with TRBJ2-7; D is undetermined. The CDR3 is 11 residues long. V was shortened by 8 bases and J by 6 bases, with 11 bases between the two germline ends. Here the CDR3 reads CASGQGSEQYF. Here the CDR3 DNA reads TGTGCCAGCGGGCAAGGTTCCGAGCAGTACTTC.

V gene TRBV18 combines with J gene TRBJ1-6; a weak D match, TRBD1 (5 bases). Germline-derived CDR1 and CDR2 are KGHSH and LQKENI. Trimming cost V 3 bases and J 10 bases, with 13 bases left between them. This CDR3 region has 14 residues. The CDR3 sequence: CASSPSGQDSPLHF. The CDR3 DNA is TGTGCCAGCTCACCTTCGGGGCAGGACTCACCCCTCCACTTT. Combining the CDR3 with reference TRBV18 and TRBJ1-6 gives the whole variable domain NAGVMQNPRHLVRRRGQEARLRCSPMKGHSHVYWYRQLPEEGLKFMVYLQKENIIDESGMPKERFSAEFPKEGPSILRIQQVVRGDSAAYFCASSPSGQDSPLHFGNGTRLTVT.

The chain recombines TRBV18 with TRBJ1-5; D not certain. Germline V CDR1 and CDR2: KGHSH, LQKENI. The CDR3 has 15 residues. Trimming shortened V by 4 bases and J by 11 bases, and 21 bases separated the two germline ends. CDR3 sequence reads: CASSRTHGEREAQHF. The CDR3 coding sequence is TGTGCCAGCTCACGGACCCACGGGGAACGGGAAGCCCAGCATTTT.

This clonotype was seen many times. The chain has TRBV6-5 and TRBJ2-1; 7 bases agree with TRBD1. The CDR3 totals 12 residues. Germline V gives CDR1 MNHEY, CDR2 SVGAGI. V was clipped by 5 bases and J by 11 bases; unmatched bases: 6. CDR3 region: CASSPRQGQQFF. The CDR3 DNA sequence: TGTGCCAGCAGTCCACGACAGGGTCAGCAGTTCTTC.

This clonotype was seen a few times. The CDR3 DNA reads TGCGCCAGCAGCTCCCATACTCAAGTCAGGGGGCAAGACTATGGCTACACCTTC. It is translated as CASSSHTQVRGQDYGYTF. This chain links TRBV5-1 with TRBJ1-2; 8 bases line up with TRBD1. With 3 bases clipped from V and 3 bases from J, the junction kept 16 bases outside the gene matches. The germline CDR1 and CDR2 sequences are SGHRS and YFSETQ. The CDR3 runs 18 residues.

This clonotype has a handful of counts. The chain is built from TRBV4-3 and TRBJ2-2; D is tentatively TRBD1 or TRBD2 (6 bases each). V lost 4 bases, J lost 0 bases, and 12 bases lay in between. CDR1 and CDR2 (germline): LGHNA, YSLEER. The CDR3 has 16 amino acids. The CDR3 spells CASSPSGAANTGELFF. The CDR3 DNA follows: TGCGCCAGCAGCCCTTCGGGGGCAGCGAACACCGGGGAGCTGTTTTTT.

This clonotype was found many times. V is TRBV9 and J is TRBJ1-5, with 7 positions matching TRBD1. Germline V gene lookup returns CDR1 SGDLS and CDR2 YYNGEE. The CDR3 sequence is 15 residues long. Trimming removed 1 base from V and 6 bases from J; junction bases left unmatched: 7. The CDR3 here is CASSVTGAVSQPQHF. DNA of the CDR3: TGTGCCAGCAGCGTAACAGGGGCAGTTTCTCAGCCCCAGCATTTT.

The chain has TRBV5-1 and TRBJ2-1; D uncertain. The CDR3 length is 12 residues. Looked up from germline, CDR1 is SGHRS and CDR2 is YFSETQ. V gave up 0 bases and J gave up 10 bases, with 8 bases separating them. As DNA, the CDR3 is TGCGCCAGCAGCTTGGGGGCAGCGGAGCAGTTCTTC. It translates to CASSLGAAEQFF.

This clonotype was picked up a small number of times. The rearrangement joins TRBV5-5 to TRBJ2-7; D call uncertain. This CDR3 comprises 15 residues. Germline CDR1 SGHKS, CDR2 YYEKEE (reference sequence). The V end was cut by 0 bases, the J end by 2 bases, with 12 bases between. CDR3 coding DNA: TGTGCCAGCAGCTTGGGAGCGAAATTGACCTACGAGCAGTACGTC. This sequence encodes CASSLGAKLTYEQYV.

This clonotype has at least ten counts. This chain uses TRBV7-2 with TRBJ1-6, with D unclear. Germline V gene lookup returns CDR1 SGHTA and CDR2 FQGNSA. V was clipped by 1 base and J by 7 bases, with 8 bases between them. This CDR3 has 14 residues. The CDR3 region is CASSLVHLNSPLHF. The CDR3 DNA reads as TGTGCCAGCAGCTTAGTACATTTGAATTCACCCCTCCACTTT.

CDR3 coding DNA: TGTGCCAGCAGCTTGGGGCTCCTCGGCTTTCCCCAGCATTTT. Translated, it gives CASSLGLLGFPQHF. V and J are TRBV5-4 and TRBJ1-5, with no clear D. The CDR3 extends over 14 amino acids. Germline CDR1 is SGHNT and CDR2 is YYREEE (reference sequence). Between the trimmed V and J ends, which lost 0 bases and 10 bases, there was a span of 14 bases.

This clonotype showed up just a few times. The gene calls are TRBV6-1 and TRBJ1-1, with D possibly being TRBD1 (5 bases). V shed 7 bases and J shed 6 bases, with 18 bases lying between them. Germline V gene lookup returns CDR1 MNHNS and CDR2 SASEGT. The CDR3 spans 14 residues. The CDR3 region is CASIPFGGGAEAFF. The CDR3 DNA reads TGTGCCAGCATTCCCTTCGGGGGTGGGGCTGAAGCTTTCTTT.

The J gene is TRBJ2-5, the V gene TRBV5-1; TRBD2 matches at 8 bases. The CDR3 extends over 15 amino acids. The germline V gene encodes CDR1 SGHRS and CDR2 YFSETQ. V was clipped by 7 bases and J by 1 base; unmatched bases: 9. This CDR3 is CASREGASGQETQYF. As DNA, the CDR3 is TGCGCCAGCCGGGAGGGCGCTAGCGGCCAAGAGACCCAGTACTTC.

The V call is TRBV25-1, the J call TRBJ1-4; D not certain. Germline assignment: CDR1 MGHDK and CDR2 SYGVNS. Trimming stripped 0 bases from V and 4 bases from J, with 9 bases between. This CDR3 is 15 amino acids long. DNA of the CDR3: TGTGCCAGCAGTGAATATCGAGGGAATAATGAAAAACTGTTTTTT. It encodes CASSEYRGNNEKLFF.

The chain employs TRBV5-1 and TRBJ1-1, with 8 bases identical to TRBD1. Germline CDR1 is SGHRS and CDR2 is YFSETQ. The ends lost 4 bases at V and 4 bases at J; junction bases unmatched: 12. This CDR3 has 16 residues. The chain's CDR3 is CASSLIPGGAVTEAFF. The DNA for the CDR3 is TGCGCCAGCAGCCTTATTCCAGGGGGCGCGGTCACTGAAGCTTTCTTT.

This clonotype has ten or more counts. The rearrangement links TRBV27 to TRBJ2-1; TRBD2 is a possible D gene (5 bases). The V gene's germline CDR1 is MNHEY and CDR2 SMNVEV (reference sequence). The CDR3 has 14 residues. Trimming stripped 2 bases from V and 8 bases from J, with 13 bases between. The CDR3 nucleotides are TGTGCCAGCAGTTTAAGGAGGAGTGGTGATGAGCAGTTCTTC. Its protein product is CASSLRRSGDEQFF.

This clonotype was seen a handful of times. This chain connects TRBV7-2 to TRBJ2-2; D perhaps matches TRBD1 (5 bases). Trimming shortened V by 5 bases and J by 2 bases, and 18 bases separated the two germline ends. The CDR3 spans 17 residues. CDR1 and CDR2 from the germline V gene are SGHTA and FQGNSA. CDR3 DNA sequence: TGTGCCAGCAGCCTAGGGGCTAAGACTTTTAACACCGGGGAGCTGTTTTTT. It specifies CASSLGAKTFNTGELFF.

The J gene is TRBJ2-6, the V gene TRBV27; D gene uncertain. The CDR3 is 16 residues long. Germline V gene data show CDR1 as MNHEY and CDR2 as SMNVEV (reference sequence). V was cut by 2 bases and J by 0 bases, with 8 bases left in between. This CDR3 is CASSLQIRSGANVLTF. The CDR3 nucleotides are TGTGCCAGCAGTTTACAGATTCGCTCTGGGGCCAACGTCCTGACTTTC.

The rearrangement uses TRBV12-3 or TRBV12-4 and TRBJ1-2; possible D gene TRBD1, 5 bases. The CDR3 totals 13 residues. The V and J ends lost 6 bases and 8 bases respectively, with 16 bases between them. The chain's CDR3 is CASSLVVRGGYTF. CDR3 bases: TGTGCCAGCAGCCTCGTTGTAAGGGGAGGCTACACCTTC.

This chain joins TRBV18 and TRBJ2-1; no firm D call. From germline, CDR1 is KGHSH and CDR2 LQKENI. Trimming cost V 2 bases and J 7 bases, with 18 bases left between them. CDR3 length: 16 amino acids. For the CDR3, the DNA is TGTGCCAGCTCACCAAGCCCGGAATTAACCGGGAATGAGCAGTTCTTC. It translates to CASSPSPELTGNEQFF.

This clonotype was seen only a few times. The chain carries TRBV5-1 and TRBJ1-2; a weak D match, TRBD1 (6 bases). Deletions cut 4 bases from V and 8 bases from J, with 18 bases between. Germline CDR1 and CDR2: SGHRS and YFSETQ. The CDR3 is made up of 14 amino acids. CDR3 loop: CASSPYLGARGYTF. The CDR3 DNA sequence: TGCGCCAGCAGCCCCTATTTGGGGGCGCGAGGCTACACCTTC.

In this sample, this clonotype turned up a few times. The J gene is TRBJ2-5, the V gene TRBV10-3; D is unresolved. Trimming pared 0 bases from V and 5 bases from J, leaving 13 bases between. The germline gives CDR1 ENHRY, CDR2 SYGVKD. The CDR3 is made up of 15 amino acids. As DNA, the CDR3 is TGTGCCATCAGTGAGTCGAACAGCCCGAGGGAGACCCAGTACTTC. It translates to CAISESNSPRETQYF.

This clonotype has a count of ten or more. CDR3: CASSFNANTGELFF. DNA of the CDR3: TGCGCCAGCAGCTTCAACGCGAACACCGGGGAGCTGTTTTTT. The V gene is TRBV5-1, the J gene TRBJ2-2; D ambiguous. V was clipped by 2 bases and J by 0 bases, with 5 bases between them. This CDR3 region has 14 residues. CDR1 and CDR2 (germline): SGHRS, YFSETQ.

The genes are TRBV4-1 and TRBJ2-3; 7 bases match TRBD1. V lost 0 bases, J lost 4 bases, and 10 bases stayed unmatched. The CDR3 has 17 amino acids. Germline CDR1 MGHRA, CDR2 YSYEKL. The CDR3 DNA sequence: TGCGCCAGCAGCCAAGATAGACAGGGCGCTGCCGCAGATACGCAGTATTTT. Encoded protein: CASSQDRQGAAADTQYF.

This clonotype was seen repeatedly, ten times or more. The chain recombines TRBV20-1 with TRBJ2-3; tentative D call: TRBD2 (5 bases). Germline V gene data show CDR1 as DFQATT and CDR2 as SNEGSKA (reference sequence). Trimming removed 6 bases at V and 0 bases at J, with 13 bases between. CDR3 length: 14 amino acids. CDR3: CSAEGYPSTDTQYF. CDR3 coding DNA: TGCAGTGCCGAGGGCTACCCTAGCACAGATACGCAGTATTTT.